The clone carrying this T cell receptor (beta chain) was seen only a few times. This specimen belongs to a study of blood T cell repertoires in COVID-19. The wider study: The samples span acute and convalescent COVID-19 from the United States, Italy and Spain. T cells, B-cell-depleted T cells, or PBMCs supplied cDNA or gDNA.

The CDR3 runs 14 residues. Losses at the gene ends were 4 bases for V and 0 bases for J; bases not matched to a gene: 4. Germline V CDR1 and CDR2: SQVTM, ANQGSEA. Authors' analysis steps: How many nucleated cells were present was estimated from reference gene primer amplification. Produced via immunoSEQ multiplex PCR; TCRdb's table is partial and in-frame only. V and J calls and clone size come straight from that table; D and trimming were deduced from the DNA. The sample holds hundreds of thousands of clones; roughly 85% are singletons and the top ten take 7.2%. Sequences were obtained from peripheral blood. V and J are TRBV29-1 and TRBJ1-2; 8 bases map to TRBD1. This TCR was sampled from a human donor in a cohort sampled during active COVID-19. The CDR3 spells CSVVRDRTNYGYTF. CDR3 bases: TGCAGCGTTGTAAGGGACAGGACTAACTATGGCTACACCTTC. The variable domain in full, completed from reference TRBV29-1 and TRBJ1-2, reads SAVISQKPSRDICQRGTSLTIQCQVDSQVTMMFWYRQQPGQSLTLIATANQGSEATYESGFVIDKFPISRPNLTFSTLTVSNMSPEDSSIYLCSVVRDRTNYGYTFGSGTRLTVV.